The 30 T cell receptor beta chains presented below share a single source sample, sequenced in a study of blood T cells in healthy people across ages. A J-beta primer mix and a sample-barcoded 5' primer were used in a second PCR of roughly 6 to 12 cycles. TCRdb fed the 5' RACE reads into MiXCR, producing one record per CDR3 protein. The table includes fewer than 2,000,000 distinct CDR3 sequences, approximately 39% detected once. Specimen: blood. These receptors came from a human donor in good health.

The chain is built from TRBV6-5 and TRBJ1-1, with D perhaps matching TRBD1 (6 bases). The CDR3 is made up of 17 amino acids. Germline V gives CDR1 MNHEY, CDR2 SVGAGI. V was trimmed by 7 bases and J by 1 base, leaving 22 bases between them. The DNA for the CDR3 is TGTGCCAGCACCTTAGGACAGTTTCAGTGGACGAACACTGAAGCTTTCTTT. Protein sequence: CASTLGQFQWTNTEAFF.

This chain links TRBV20-1 with TRBJ2-3; TRBD2 agrees at 8 bases. The CDR3 spans 16 residues. Germline V CDR1 and CDR2: DFQATT, SNEGSKA (reference sequence). V shed 1 base and J 1 base; nucleotides not matched to a gene: 7. For the CDR3, the DNA is TGCAGTGCTAGAGTCGCAGCGGGGGTAGGCACAGATACGCAGTATTTT. Protein: CSARVAAGVGTDTQYF.

This clonotype was detected a few times. The chain uses TRBV29-1 and TRBJ2-1; 9 nucleotides agree with TRBD1. Germline V CDR1 and CDR2: SQVTM, ANQGSEA. Trimming cost V 3 bases and J 6 bases; bases outside gene matches: 6. CDR3 length: 14 amino acids. CDR3 residues: CSVERGQGINEQFF. The CDR3 DNA is TGCAGCGTTGAGAGGGGACAGGGTATCAATGAGCAGTTCTTC.

The J gene is TRBJ2-2, the V gene TRBV9; 10 bases agree with TRBD2. The V gene's germline CDR1 is SGDLS and CDR2 YYNGEE. This CDR3 has 16 amino acids. The V segment lost 0 bases and the J segment 6 bases; nucleotides outside the gene matches: 5. This chain's CDR3 is CASSVVSGGKAGELFF. Here the CDR3 DNA reads TGTGCCAGCAGCGTAGTTAGCGGGGGGAAGGCCGGGGAGCTGTTTTTT.

This clonotype occurred a few times. V is TRBV24-1 and J is TRBJ2-4; the D is unclear. V gave up 4 bases and J gave up 13 bases, with 16 bases separating them. Germline V gives CDR1 KGHDR, CDR2 SFDVKD. This CDR3 is 13 amino acids long. DNA of the CDR3: TGTGCCACCAGTGACGCCCATTGGGTGGAACAGTACTTC. Translation: CATSDAHWVEQYF.

The rearrangement links TRBV7-2 to TRBJ1-1; 10 bases align to TRBD1. The V segment lost 5 bases and the J segment 6 bases; nucleotides outside the gene matches: 9. There are 15 residues in the CDR3. CDR1 and CDR2 from the germline V gene are SGHTA and FQGNSA. The CDR3 is CASSPRQGARAEAFF. CDR3 sequence (DNA): TGTGCCAGCAGCCCGAGACAGGGGGCAAGAGCTGAAGCTTTCTTT.

The chain combines TRBV20-1 with TRBJ2-3; D remains unclear. Germline CDR1 and CDR2: DFQATT and SNEGSKA (reference sequence). The V and J ends lost 5 bases and 0 bases respectively, with 12 bases between them. The CDR3 sequence is 14 residues long. The CDR3 sequence: CSAPFPTSTDTQYF. CDR3 DNA: TGCAGTGCTCCGTTCCCTACTAGCACAGATACGCAGTATTTT.

This clonotype was observed a handful of times. The V and J genes are TRBV5-1 and TRBJ2-4, with D perhaps TRBD1 or TRBD2 (7 bases each). The last part of the DNA fits TRBJ2-7 better; the J call may be wrong. CDR1 SGHRS and CDR2 YFSETQ come from the germline V gene. The CDR3 sequence is 15 residues long. The CDR3 DNA reads TGCGCCAGTGGAGGGGGGGACAGAGAAATCTACGAGCAGTACTTC. Translation gives CASGGGDREIYEQYF.

Many counts were recorded for this clonotype. V and J are TRBV6-1 and TRBJ1-1; no clear D. Trimming shortened V by 8 bases and J by 10 bases, and 20 bases separated the two germline ends. The CDR3 extends over 13 amino acids. Germline lookup yields CDR1 MNHNS and CDR2 SASEGT. This chain's CDR3 is CASSLGASSTAFF. CDR3 DNA: TGTGCCAGCTCCCTAGGTGCATCCTCCACAGCTTTCTTT.

The chain employs TRBV2 and TRBJ1-4; D call uncertain. The CDR3 runs 14 residues. V was cut by 6 bases and J by 5 bases, with 13 bases left in between. The germline V gene has CDR1 SNHLY and CDR2 FYNNEI. CDR3 amino acids: CASRDESGNEKLFF. The CDR3 DNA sequence: TGTGCCAGCAGAGACGAGAGCGGGAATGAAAAACTGTTTTTT.

This clonotype appeared once. The chain uses TRBV3-1 and TRBJ1-2; D is unclear. Germline loops: CDR1 LGHDT, CDR2 YNNKEL (reference sequence). V lost 1 base, J lost 0 bases, and 9 bases lay in between. There are 15 residues in the CDR3. CDR3 protein: CASSQGYGPNYGYTF. The CDR3 nucleotides are TGTGCCAGCAGCCAAGGTTACGGGCCTAACTATGGCTACACCTTC.

This clonotype was seen a few times. This chain links TRBV10-3 with TRBJ1-2; possibly TRBD1 for D (5 bases). The germline gives CDR1 ENHRY, CDR2 SYGVKD. V was trimmed by 3 bases and J by 4 bases, leaving 12 bases between them. The CDR3 runs to 14 residues. In nucleotides, the CDR3 is TGTGCCATCAGTGATGAGACAGAGATCTATGGCTACACCTTC. This translates into CAISDETEIYGYTF.

This clonotype was observed a few times. The chain combines TRBV11-1 with TRBJ2-2; 7 bases line up with TRBD1. CDR3 length equals 16 residues. The ends lost 5 bases at V and 4 bases at J; junction bases unmatched: 10. The germline CDR1 and CDR2 sequences are SGHAT and FQDESV (reference sequence). CDR3 protein: CASSQSTGSGTGELFF. CDR3 nucleotide sequence: TGTGCCAGCAGCCAATCGACAGGGTCGGGCACCGGGGAGCTGTTTTTT.

The V and J genes are TRBV25-1 and TRBJ1-1, with D perhaps TRBD1 (6 bases). Germline lookup yields CDR1 MGHDK and CDR2 SYGVNS. The V end lost 5 bases, the J end lost 0 bases, and 10 bases lay between the germline ends. The CDR3 totals 14 residues. This chain's CDR3 is CASSMGGLNTEAFF. CDR3 bases: TGTGCCAGCAGTATGGGGGGCCTGAACACTGAAGCTTTCTTT.

This chain connects TRBV15 to TRBJ2-5; possible D gene TRBD1, 6 bases. The CDR3 extends over 18 amino acids. Germline values: CDR1 LNHNV, CDR2 YYDKDF (reference sequence). The V gene lost 0 bases and the J gene lost 0 bases, with 17 bases spanning the gap. The DNA of the CDR3 is TGTGCCACCAGCAGAGATTTGGGCAGGGGTTTGTACCAAGAGACCCAGTACTTC. This translates into CATSRDLGRGLYQETQYF.

This clonotype occurred a few times. The chain employs TRBV20-1 and TRBJ1-1, with a weak D call TRBD1 (5 bases). CDR1 and CDR2 from the germline V gene are DFQATT and SNEGSKA (reference sequence). Deletions cut 8 bases from V and 5 bases from J, with 21 bases between. The CDR3 totals 14 residues. CDR3: CSPALSGIGTEAFF. CDR3 nucleotides: TGCAGTCCGGCTCTTTCAGGGATAGGGACTGAAGCTTTCTTT.

This chain links TRBV24-1 with TRBJ2-5; D may be TRBD1 (5 bases). Per germline, CDR1 KGHDR and CDR2 SFDVKD. The CDR3 is 13 residues long. V lost 9 bases, J lost 5 bases, and 15 bases lay in between. CDR3 DNA sequence: TGTGCCACCTCTACTCAGGGTTCGGAGACCCAGTACTTC. Its protein product is CATSTQGSETQYF.

The gene calls are TRBV28 and TRBJ2-3, with D maybe TRBD2 (5 bases). The germline V gene encodes CDR1 MDHEN and CDR2 SYDVKM. The CDR3 runs 14 residues. Trimming left V 3 bases short and J 5 bases short, with 12 bases between. CDR3 sequence: CASSLTGFKDTQYF. CDR3 bases: TGTGCCAGCAGTTTGACGGGGTTTAAAGATACGCAGTATTTT.

The genes are TRBV29-1 and TRBJ2-1; 10 nucleotides match TRBD2. Germline CDR1 SQVTM, CDR2 ANQGSEA. The CDR3 runs to 14 residues. The V and J ends lost 4 bases and 4 bases, in that order; junction bases with no gene match: 4. CDR3: CSVAIAGGYNEQFF. The DNA of the CDR3 is TGCAGCGTTGCTATAGCGGGGGGTTACAATGAGCAGTTCTTC.

The chain recombines TRBV28 with TRBJ2-5; TRBD2 is a possible D gene (6 bases). V shed 6 bases and J shed 2 bases, with 28 bases lying between them. CDR3 length equals 19 residues. Germline lookup yields CDR1 MDHEN and CDR2 SYDVKM. The CDR3 spells CASRRDGGLFLFEQETQYF. CDR3 nucleotides: TGTGCCAGCAGAAGGGACGGGGGTCTCTTTCTTTTCGAACAAGAGACCCAGTACTTC. Complete variable domain (other parts from reference TRBV28 and TRBJ2-5): DVKVTQSSRYLVKRTGEKVFLECVQDMDHENMFWYRQDPGLGLRLIYFSYDVKMKEKGDIPEGYSVSREKKERFSLILESASTNQTSMYLCASRRDGGLFLFEQETQYFGPGTRLLVL.

The chain uses TRBV18 and TRBJ2-3; a possible D gene is TRBD2 (7 bases). The CDR3 spans 17 residues. Germline lookup yields CDR1 KGHSH and CDR2 LQKENI. V was clipped by 3 bases and J by 2 bases, with 18 bases between them. CDR3 bases: TGTGCCAGCTCACCCTACTTTGGGGGGGCGAACACAGATACGCAGTATTTT. Protein product: CASSPYFGGANTDTQYF.

This chain joins TRBV7-2 and TRBJ2-1; D gene ambiguous. CDR3 length: 14 residues. V gave up 5 bases and J gave up 7 bases, with 15 bases separating them. CDR1 SGHTA and CDR2 FQGNSA come from the germline V gene. CDR3 sequence reads: CASSIPIRANEQFF. The CDR3, as DNA: TGTGCCAGCAGCATCCCCATCCGAGCGAATGAGCAGTTCTTC.

This clonotype has a handful of counts. The rearrangement joins TRBV7-2 to TRBJ1-5, with D hard to call. Trimming left V 0 bases short and J 3 bases short, with 6 bases between. The CDR3 loop spans 14 amino acids. The germline CDR1 and CDR2 sequences are SGHTA and FQGNSA. CDR3 bases: TGTGCCAGCAGCTTAGCGGTAAACAATCAGCCCCAGCATTTT. Translating gives CASSLAVNNQPQHF.

Worth noting for this clonotype: One end of the junction does not line up with germline, which may come from a read error. The chain combines TRBV12-3 or TRBV12-4 with TRBJ1-3; unclear D gene. This CDR3 is 10 amino acids long. The DNA for the CDR3 is TGTACCAGCAGCTTTAACACCATATATTTT. Translating it yields CTSSFNTIYF.

This rearrangement joins TRBV28 to TRBJ2-4; 9 bases align to TRBD2. Trimming removed 3 bases from V and 0 bases from J; junction bases left unmatched: 9. CDR3 length: 18 amino acids. The V gene's germline CDR1 is MDHEN and CDR2 SYDVKM. The chain's CDR3 is CASSFPSGEIIAKNIQYF. DNA of the CDR3: TGTGCCAGCAGTTTCCCTAGCGGGGAGATAATAGCCAAAAACATTCAGTACTTC.

This chain uses TRBV25-1 with TRBJ1-1; D gene uncertain. Germline V gene data show CDR1 as MGHDK and CDR2 as SYGVNS. This CDR3 spans 15 amino acids. The germline V and J ends were trimmed by 5 bases and 1 base, with 14 bases remaining between them. The CDR3 is CASSFSALGNTEAFF. CDR3 bases: TGTGCCAGCAGTTTCTCGGCCCTTGGGAACACTGAAGCTTTCTTT.

This clonotype has more than one count but fewer than ten. V and J are TRBV20-1 and TRBJ1-2, with TRBD1 identical over 8 bases. Germline CDR1 reads DFQATT; CDR2 reads SNEGSKA (reference sequence). This CDR3 is built from 13 residues. Losses at the gene ends were 1 base for V and 5 bases for J; bases not matched to a gene: 3. In DNA form, the CDR3 reads TGCAGTGCTAGAGTCCAGGGGGCATATGGCTACACCTTC. It codes for CSARVQGAYGYTF.

The chain links TRBV20-1 to TRBJ2-7; D is possibly TRBD2 (7 bases). This CDR3 comprises 13 residues. CDR1 and CDR2 from the germline V gene are DFQATT and SNEGSKA (reference sequence). The V end was cut by 6 bases, the J end by 5 bases, with 17 bases between. Written as DNA, the CDR3 is TGCAGTGCGGTCGGACAGCGGGGCAACGAGCAGTACTTC. Translated: CSAVGQRGNEQYF.

This clonotype was detected a few times. V usage is TRBV4-1 and J usage is TRBJ1-6; D is ambiguous. The CDR3 length is 13 residues. Trimming left V 1 base short and J 10 bases short, with 8 bases between. The germline gives CDR1 MGHRA, CDR2 YSYEKL. CDR3 amino acids: CASSQGKLSPLHF. The CDR3 nucleotides read TGCGCCAGCAGCCAAGGCAAACTATCACCCCTCCACTTT.

A few counts support this clonotype. This chain joins TRBV29-1 and TRBJ2-4; maybe TRBD1 (5 bases). The J call may be incorrect, as the DNA end agrees better with TRBJ2-7. This CDR3 region has 15 residues. Germline V CDR1 and CDR2: SQVTM, ANQGSEA. The CDR3 nucleotides are TGCAGCGTTAGTGATAGGGGTTCGATCTCCTACGAGCAGTACTTC. Amino acid sequence: CSVSDRGSISYEQYF.